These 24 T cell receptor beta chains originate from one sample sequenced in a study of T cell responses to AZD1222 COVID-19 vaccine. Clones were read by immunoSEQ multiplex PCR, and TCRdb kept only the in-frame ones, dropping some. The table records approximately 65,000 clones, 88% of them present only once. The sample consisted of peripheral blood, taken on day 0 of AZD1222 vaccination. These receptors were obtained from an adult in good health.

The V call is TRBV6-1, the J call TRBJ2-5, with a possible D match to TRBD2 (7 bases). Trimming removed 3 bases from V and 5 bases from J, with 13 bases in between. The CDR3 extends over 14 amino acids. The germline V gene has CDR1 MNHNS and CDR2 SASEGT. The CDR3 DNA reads TGTGCCAGCAGTGATGGGGGGGGCGCGGAGACCCAGTACTTC. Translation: CASSDGGGAETQYF.

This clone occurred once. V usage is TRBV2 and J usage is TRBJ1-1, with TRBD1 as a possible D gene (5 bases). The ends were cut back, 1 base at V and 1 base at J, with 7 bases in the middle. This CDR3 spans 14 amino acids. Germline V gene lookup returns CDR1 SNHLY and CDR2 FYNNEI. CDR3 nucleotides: TGTGCCAGCAGTGAAGAGGGGAGGAACACTGAAGCTTTCTTT. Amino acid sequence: CASSEEGRNTEAFF. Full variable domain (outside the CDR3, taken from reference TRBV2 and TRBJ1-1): EPEVTQTPSHQVTQMGQEVILRCVPISNHLYFYWYRQILGQKVEFLVSFYNNEISEKSEIFDDQFSVERPDGSNFTLKIRSTKLEDSAMYFCASSEEGRNTEAFFGQGTRLTVV.

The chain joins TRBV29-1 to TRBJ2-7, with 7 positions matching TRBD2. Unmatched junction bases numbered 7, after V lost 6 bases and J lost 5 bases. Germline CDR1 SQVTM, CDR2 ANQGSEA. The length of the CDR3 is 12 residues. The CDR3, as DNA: TGCAGCGTCCGCGGGGGTAGCAACGAGCAGTACTTC. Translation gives CSVRGGSNEQYF.

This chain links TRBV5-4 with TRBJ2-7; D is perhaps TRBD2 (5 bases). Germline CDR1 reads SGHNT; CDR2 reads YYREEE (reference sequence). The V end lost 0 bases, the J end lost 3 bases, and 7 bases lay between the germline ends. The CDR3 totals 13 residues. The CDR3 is CASSLGGIYEQYF. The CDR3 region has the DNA TGTGCCAGCAGCTTGGGAGGGATCTACGAGCAGTACTTC. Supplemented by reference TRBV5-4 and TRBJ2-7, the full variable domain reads ETGVTQSPTHLIKTRGQQVTLRCSSQSGHNTVSWYQQALGQGPQFIFQYYREEENGRGNFPPRFSGLQFPNYSSELNVNALELDDSALYLCASSLGGIYEQYFGPGTRLTVT.

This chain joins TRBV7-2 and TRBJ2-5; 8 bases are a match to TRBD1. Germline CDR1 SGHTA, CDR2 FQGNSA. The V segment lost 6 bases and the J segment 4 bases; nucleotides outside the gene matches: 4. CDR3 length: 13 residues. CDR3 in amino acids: CASRPGTGETQYF. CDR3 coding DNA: TGTGCCAGCAGACCCGGGACAGGAGAGACCCAGTACTTC.

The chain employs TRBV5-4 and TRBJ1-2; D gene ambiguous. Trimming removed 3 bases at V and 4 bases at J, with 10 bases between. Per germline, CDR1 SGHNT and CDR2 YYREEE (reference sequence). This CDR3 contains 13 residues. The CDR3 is CASSSPPAYGYTF. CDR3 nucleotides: TGTGCCAGCAGCTCCCCTCCAGCCTATGGCTACACCTTC.

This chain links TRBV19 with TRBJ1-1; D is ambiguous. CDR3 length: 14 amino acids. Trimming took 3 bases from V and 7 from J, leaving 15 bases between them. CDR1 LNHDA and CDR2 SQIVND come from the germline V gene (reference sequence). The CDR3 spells CASSMNRFKDEAFF. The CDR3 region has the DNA TGTGCCAGTAGTATGAATCGGTTTAAAGATGAAGCTTTCTTT.

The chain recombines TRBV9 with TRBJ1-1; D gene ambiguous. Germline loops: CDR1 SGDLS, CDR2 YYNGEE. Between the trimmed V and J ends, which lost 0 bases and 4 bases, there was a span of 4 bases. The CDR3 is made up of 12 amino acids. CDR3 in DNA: TGTGCCAGCAGCGTAGACAGCACTGAAGCTTTCTTT. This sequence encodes CASSVDSTEAFF. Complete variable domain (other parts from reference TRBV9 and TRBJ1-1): DSGVTQTPKHLITATGQRVTLRCSPRSGDLSVYWYQQSLDQGLQFLIQYYNGEERAKGNILERFSAQQFPDLHSELNLSSLELGDSALYFCASSVDSTEAFFGQGTRLTVV.

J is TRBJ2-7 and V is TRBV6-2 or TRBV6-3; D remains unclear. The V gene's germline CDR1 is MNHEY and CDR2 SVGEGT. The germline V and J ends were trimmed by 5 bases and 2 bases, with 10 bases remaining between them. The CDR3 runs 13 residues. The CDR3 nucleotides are TGTGCCAGCAGTGCGACACCAACCTACGAGCAGTACTTC. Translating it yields CASSATPTYEQYF.

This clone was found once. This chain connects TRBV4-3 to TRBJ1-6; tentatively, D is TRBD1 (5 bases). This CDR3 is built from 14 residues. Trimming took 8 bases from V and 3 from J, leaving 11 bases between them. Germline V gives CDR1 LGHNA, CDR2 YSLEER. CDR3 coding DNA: TGCGCCAGCGGTCCTGGGGGCTATAATTCACCCCTCCACTTT. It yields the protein CASGPGGYNSPLHF.

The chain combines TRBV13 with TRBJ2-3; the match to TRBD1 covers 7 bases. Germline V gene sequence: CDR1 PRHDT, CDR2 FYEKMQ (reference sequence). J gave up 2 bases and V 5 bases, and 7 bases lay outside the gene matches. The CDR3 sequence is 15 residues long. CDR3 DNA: TGTGCCAGCAGCCCCAAGGGACAGTTCACAGATACGCAGTATTTT. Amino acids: CASSPKGQFTDTQYF.

The CDR3 protein is CASSLGVPYNEQFF. For the CDR3, the DNA is TGTGCCAGCAGTTTAGGCGTACCCTACAATGAGCAGTTCTTC. The chain joins TRBV28 to TRBJ2-1; no clear D. V was shortened by 2 bases and J by 2 bases, with 7 bases between the two germline ends. CDR3 length equals 14 residues. Germline lookup yields CDR1 MDHEN and CDR2 SYDVKM.

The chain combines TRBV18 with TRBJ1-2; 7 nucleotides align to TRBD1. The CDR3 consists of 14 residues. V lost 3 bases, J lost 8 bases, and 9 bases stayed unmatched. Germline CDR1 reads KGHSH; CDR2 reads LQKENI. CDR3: CASSPRTGTRGYTF. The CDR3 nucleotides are TGTGCCAGCTCACCCAGGACAGGCACCAGGGGCTACACCTTC.

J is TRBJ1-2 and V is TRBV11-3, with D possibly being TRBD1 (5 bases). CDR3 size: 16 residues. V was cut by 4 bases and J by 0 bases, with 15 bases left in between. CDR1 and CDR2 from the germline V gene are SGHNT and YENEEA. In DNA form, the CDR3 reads TGTGCCAGCAGCTCCCGCCGGGGGACGACTAACTATGGCTACACCTTC. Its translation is CASSSRRGTTNYGYTF.

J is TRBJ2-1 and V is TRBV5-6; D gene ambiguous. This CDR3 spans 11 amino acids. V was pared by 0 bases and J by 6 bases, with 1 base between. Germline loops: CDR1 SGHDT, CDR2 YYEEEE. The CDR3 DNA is TGTGCCAGCAGCTTGGCCAATGAGCAGTTCTTC. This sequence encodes CASSLANEQFF. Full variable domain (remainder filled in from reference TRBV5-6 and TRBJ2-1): DAGVTQSPTHLIKTRGQQVTLRCSPKSGHDTVSWYQQALGQGPQFIFQYYEEEERQRGNFPDRFSGHQFPNYSSELNVNALLLGDSALYLCASSLANEQFFGPGTRLTVL.

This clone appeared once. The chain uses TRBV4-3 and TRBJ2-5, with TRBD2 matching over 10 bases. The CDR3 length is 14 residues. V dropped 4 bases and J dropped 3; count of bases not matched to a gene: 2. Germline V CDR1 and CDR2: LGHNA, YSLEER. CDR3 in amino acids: CASSLGLAEETQYF. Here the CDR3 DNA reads TGCGCCAGCAGCCTTGGACTAGCGGAAGAGACCCAGTACTTC.

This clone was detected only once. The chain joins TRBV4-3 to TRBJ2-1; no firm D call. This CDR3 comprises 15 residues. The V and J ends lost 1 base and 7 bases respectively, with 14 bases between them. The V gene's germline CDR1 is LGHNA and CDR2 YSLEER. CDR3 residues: CASSQARLLGNEQFF. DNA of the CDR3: TGCGCCAGCAGCCAAGCTAGACTCCTAGGAAATGAGCAGTTCTTC.

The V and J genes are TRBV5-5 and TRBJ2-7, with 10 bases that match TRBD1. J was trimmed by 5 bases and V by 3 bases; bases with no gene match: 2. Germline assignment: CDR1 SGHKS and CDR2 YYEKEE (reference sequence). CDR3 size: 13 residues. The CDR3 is CASSSGQGDEQYF. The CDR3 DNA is TGTGCCAGCAGCTCCGGACAGGGGGACGAGCAGTACTTC.

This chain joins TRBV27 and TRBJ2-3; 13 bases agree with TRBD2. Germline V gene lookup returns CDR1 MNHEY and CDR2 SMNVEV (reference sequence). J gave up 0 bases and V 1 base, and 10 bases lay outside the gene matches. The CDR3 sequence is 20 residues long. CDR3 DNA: TGTGCCAGCAGTTTATGGGCCGGGACTAGCGGGGATACTAGCACAGATACGCAGTATTTT. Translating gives CASSLWAGTSGDTSTDTQYF.

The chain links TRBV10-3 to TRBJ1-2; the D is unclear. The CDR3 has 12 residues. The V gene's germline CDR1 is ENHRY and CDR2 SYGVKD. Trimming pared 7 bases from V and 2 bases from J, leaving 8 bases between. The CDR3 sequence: CAIKSRNYGYTF. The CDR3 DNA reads TGTGCCATCAAGAGTAGAAACTATGGCTACACCTTC.

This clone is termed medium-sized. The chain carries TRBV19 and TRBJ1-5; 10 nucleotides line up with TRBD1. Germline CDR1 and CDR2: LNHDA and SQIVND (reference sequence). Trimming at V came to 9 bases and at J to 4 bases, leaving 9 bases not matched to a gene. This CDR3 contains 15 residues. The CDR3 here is CASTGTGALNQPQHF. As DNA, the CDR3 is TGTGCCAGCACCGGGACAGGGGCCCTTAATCAGCCCCAGCATTTT. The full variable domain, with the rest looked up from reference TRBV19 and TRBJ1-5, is DGGITQSPKYLFRKEGQNVTLSCEQNLNHDAMYWYRQDPGQGLRLIYYSQIVNDFQKGDIAEGYSVSREKKESFPLTVTSAQKNPTAFYLCASTGTGALNQPQHFGDGTRLSIL.

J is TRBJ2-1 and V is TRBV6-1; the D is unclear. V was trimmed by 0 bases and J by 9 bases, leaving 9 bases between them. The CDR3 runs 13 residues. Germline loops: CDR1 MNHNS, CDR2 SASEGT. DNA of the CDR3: TGTGCCAGCAGTGAAGCAAGGGTTGGTGAGCAGTTCTTC. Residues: CASSEARVGEQFF.

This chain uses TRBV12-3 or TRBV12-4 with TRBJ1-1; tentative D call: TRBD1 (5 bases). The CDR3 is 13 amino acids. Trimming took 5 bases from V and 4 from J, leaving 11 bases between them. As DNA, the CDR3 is TGTGCCAGCAGTCCCACAGGCTCCACTGAAGCTTTCTTT. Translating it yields CASSPTGSTEAFF.

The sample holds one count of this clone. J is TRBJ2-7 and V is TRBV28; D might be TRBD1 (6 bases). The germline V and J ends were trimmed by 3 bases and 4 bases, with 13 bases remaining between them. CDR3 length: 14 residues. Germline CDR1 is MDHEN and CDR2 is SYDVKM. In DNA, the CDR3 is TGTGCCAGCAGTTTTACGGGACAACGATACGAGCAGTACTTC. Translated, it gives CASSFTGQRYEQYF.